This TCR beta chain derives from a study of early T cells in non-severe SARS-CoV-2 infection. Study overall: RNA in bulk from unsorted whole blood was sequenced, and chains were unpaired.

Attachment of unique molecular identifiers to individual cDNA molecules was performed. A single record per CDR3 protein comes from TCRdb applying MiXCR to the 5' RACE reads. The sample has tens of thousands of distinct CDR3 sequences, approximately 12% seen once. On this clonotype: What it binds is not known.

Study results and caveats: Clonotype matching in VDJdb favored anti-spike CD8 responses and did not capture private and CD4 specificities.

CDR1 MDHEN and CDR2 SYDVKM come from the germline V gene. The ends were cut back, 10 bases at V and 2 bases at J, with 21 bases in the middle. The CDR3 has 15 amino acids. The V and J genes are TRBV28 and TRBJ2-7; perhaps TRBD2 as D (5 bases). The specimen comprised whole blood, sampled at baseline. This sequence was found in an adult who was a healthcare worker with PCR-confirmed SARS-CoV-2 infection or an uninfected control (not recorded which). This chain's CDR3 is CATNPAGIGTYEQYF. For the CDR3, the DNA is TGTGCCACCAACCCCGCGGGTATTGGGACCTACGAGCAGTACTTC.